The 26 T cell receptor beta chains listed next were all sequenced from one sample in a study of CD8+CD57+ T cells in acquired aplastic anemia. TCR beta VDJ combinations and CDR3 sequences were profiled from genomic DNA. TCRdb reprocessed the reads via MiXCR and lists one record per CDR3 protein. The table shows over 100,000 distinct CDR3 sequences, with roughly 40% occurring only once. Input material: sorted CD4+, CD8+, or CD8+CD57+ T cells (not recorded which) from PBMCs. Receptors originate from a human donor in good health, serving as a control.

This clonotype was detected many times. The chain couples TRBV10-2 to TRBJ1-1; no reliable D call. This CDR3 comprises 12 residues. V lost 3 bases to trimming and J lost 5 bases, with 7 bases between them. Germline CDR1 WSHSY, CDR2 SAAADI. CDR3 nucleotides: TGCGCCAGCAGTGAAAGTTGGACTGAAGCTTTCTTT. Amino acid sequence: CASSESWTEAFF.

This clonotype was counted at least ten times. The chain uses TRBV12-3 or TRBV12-4 and TRBJ2-2; D gene unclear. The V gene lost 4 bases and the J gene lost 3 bases, with 9 bases spanning the gap. This CDR3 spans 14 amino acids. As DNA, the CDR3 is TGTGCCAGCAGTTCTCCTCTGGACACCGGGGAGCTGTTTTTT. It translates to CASSSPLDTGELFF.

The chain couples TRBV10-2 to TRBJ2-5; TRBD2 agrees at 9 bases. The trim removed 6 bases at V and 3 bases at J, leaving 5 bases unmatched. Germline assignment: CDR1 WSHSY and CDR2 SAAADI. The CDR3 covers 14 residues. CDR3 amino acids: CASRTSGLKETQYF. The CDR3 DNA is TGCGCCAGCAGGACTAGCGGCCTCAAAGAGACCCAGTACTTC.

This clonotype was seen ten or more times. V usage is TRBV12-5 and J usage is TRBJ1-1; D not resolved. The CDR3 extends over 13 amino acids. Trimming pared 1 base from V and 5 bases from J, leaving 8 bases between. Germline loops: CDR1 LGHNT, CDR2 FRNRAP. The chain's CDR3 is CASGLEGWTEAFF. As DNA, the CDR3 is TGTGCTAGTGGTTTGGAGGGCTGGACTGAAGCTTTCTTT.

This clonotype was recorded many times. V gene TRBV12-3 or TRBV12-4 combines with J gene TRBJ1-3; 7 nucleotides agree with TRBD1. V lost 4 bases, J lost 10 bases, and 10 bases stayed unmatched. The CDR3 contains 14 residues. CDR3 loop: CASSWGQSSHTIYF. The CDR3 DNA is TGTGCCAGCAGTTGGGGACAGTCCTCTCATACCATATATTTT.

This clonotype was recorded a few times. A much larger clone differs from this one at a single base, so this may be a read error. The chain is built from TRBV5-5 and TRBJ1-2; a possible D gene is TRBD1 (6 bases). Germline loops: CDR1 SGHKS, CDR2 YYEKEE (reference sequence). The CDR3 sequence is 14 residues long. CDR3 in amino acids: CANSLLGQNYGYTF. CDR3 DNA: TGTGCCAACAGCTTGCTCGGACAGAACTATGGCTACACCTTC.

This clonotype was detected ten times or more. The chain carries TRBV28 and TRBJ1-2; 8 bases are a match to TRBD1. Trimming removed 8 bases from V and 8 bases from J; junction bases left unmatched: 7. Germline CDR1 and CDR2: MDHEN and SYDVKM. The CDR3 consists of 12 residues. The CDR3 reads CASGGQDRGYTF. The CDR3 DNA is TGTGCCAGCGGGGGACAGGACCGAGGCTACACCTTC.

The V gene is TRBV7-2, the J gene TRBJ1-2; 9 bases map to TRBD1. This CDR3 is built from 14 residues. Germline CDR1 is SGHTA and CDR2 is FQGNSA. Germline trimming cut 5 bases from V and 6 bases from J; bases unmatched to any gene: 7. The CDR3 spells CASSARDRENGYTF. Here the CDR3 DNA reads TGTGCCAGCAGCGCTAGGGACAGGGAGAATGGCTACACCTTC.

This clonotype was counted at least ten times. The J gene is TRBJ2-1, the V gene TRBV9; D is undetermined. Germline CDR1 is SGDLS and CDR2 is YYNGEE. V was trimmed by 0 bases and J by 0 bases, leaving 7 bases between them. The CDR3 spans 15 residues. The CDR3 sequence is CASSVGWLSYNEQFF. CDR3 nucleotide sequence: TGTGCCAGCAGCGTAGGGTGGCTCTCCTACAATGAGCAGTTCTTC.

The chain is built from TRBV5-5 and TRBJ2-7; 9 bases match TRBD1. The germline V gene has CDR1 SGHKS and CDR2 YYEKEE (reference sequence). The V gene end was trimmed by 4 bases and the J gene end by 3 bases; junction bases not matched to a gene: 8. This CDR3 contains 15 residues. CDR3 protein: CASSRPGQGYYEQYF. CDR3 nucleotide sequence: TGTGCCAGCAGCCGTCCGGGACAGGGATACTACGAGCAGTACTTC.

The chain is built from TRBV25-1 and TRBJ2-3; maybe TRBD2 (6 bases). The CDR3 consists of 14 residues. The V gene lost 3 bases and the J gene lost 5 bases, with 12 bases spanning the gap. CDR1 and CDR2 (germline): MGHDK, SYGVNS. Here the CDR3 DNA reads TGTGCCAGCAGTGATCCCGGGACTGGAGATACGCAGTATTTT. Translating gives CASSDPGTGDTQYF.

This clonotype was seen a single time. The chain links TRBV29-1 to TRBJ2-7; D gene unclear. This CDR3 contains 13 residues. Trimming cost V 3 bases and J 2 bases, with 11 bases left between them. The V gene's germline CDR1 is SQVTM and CDR2 ANQGSEA. The CDR3 DNA reads as TGCAGCGTTGAGGGTCTCGACCCCTACGAGCAGTACTTC. Its protein product is CSVEGLDPYEQYF.

This clonotype has a handful of counts. V and J are TRBV4-1 and TRBJ2-2; D may be TRBD2 (7 bases). V was pared by 1 base and J by 2 bases, with 20 bases between. Germline loops: CDR1 MGHRA, CDR2 YSYEKL. This CDR3 has 19 residues. The CDR3 region is CASSQVLPPGGLNTGELFF. DNA of the CDR3: TGCGCCAGCAGCCAAGTACTTCCGCCCGGGGGGCTCAACACCGGGGAGCTGTTTTTT.

The table lists this clonotype with many counts. V usage is TRBV19 and J usage is TRBJ1-2; 7 bases are shared with TRBD1. The CDR3 length is 15 residues. Looked up from germline, CDR1 is LNHDA and CDR2 is SQIVND (reference sequence). V lost 4 bases, J lost 7 bases, and 12 bases stayed unmatched. CDR3 sequence (DNA): TGTGCCAGTAGTACAGACAGGGTGACCCGGGTTGGCTACACCTTC. It translates to CASSTDRVTRVGYTF. Full variable domain (missing parts from reference TRBV19 and TRBJ1-2): DGGITQSPKYLFRKEGQNVTLSCEQNLNHDAMYWYRQDPGQGLRLIYYSQIVNDFQKGDIAEGYSVSREKKESFPLTVTSAQKNPTAFYLCASSTDRVTRVGYTFGSGTRLTVV.

In this sample, this clonotype turned up many times. The gene calls are TRBV6-1 and TRBJ2-3, with 9 bases aligning to TRBD2. CDR3 length: 16 amino acids. The germline gives CDR1 MNHNS, CDR2 SASEGT. With 6 bases clipped from V and 3 bases from J, the junction kept 10 bases outside the gene matches. CDR3 loop: CASRGRRSGRTDTQYF. DNA for the CDR3: TGTGCCAGCAGGGGGCGGAGGAGCGGGAGGACAGATACGCAGTATTTT.

The rearrangement links TRBV9 to TRBJ2-2; TRBD1 aligns across 10 bases. Germline loops: CDR1 SGDLS, CDR2 YYNGEE. V trimming: 3 bases; J trimming: 7 bases; junction bases outside the gene matches: 9. The CDR3 runs 16 residues. As DNA, the CDR3 is TGTGCCAGCAGCGCCCGGGACAGGGGACGAGACGGGGAGCTGTTTTTT. This encodes CASSARDRGRDGELFF.

On this clonotype: In this CDR3 the conserved last residue, phenylalanine or tryptophan, is missing, so a read error is likely. The chain is built from TRBV30 and TRBJ2-1, with 13 bases lining up with TRBD2. Germline CDR1 reads GTSNPN; CDR2 reads SVGIG (reference sequence). This CDR3 is built from 16 residues. The V and J ends lost 0 bases and 10 bases, in that order; junction bases with no gene match: 9. The chain's CDR3 is CAWSVGLAGARGEQFL. The CDR3 DNA reads as TGTGCCTGGAGTGTAGGACTAGCGGGGGCCCGGGGAGAGCAGTTCCTC.

About this clonotype: A much more abundant neighbour one base away suggests this may be a read error. The rearrangement links TRBV9 to TRBJ1-1; the D is unclear. The germline CDR1 and CDR2 sequences are SGDLS and YYNGEE. Trimming stripped 0 bases from V and 10 bases from J, with 16 bases between. The CDR3 extends over 14 amino acids. CDR3 protein: CASSVEDGFAVAFF. The CDR3 DNA sequence: TGTGCCAGCAGCGTAGAGGACGGGTTCGCTGTAGCTTTCTTT. Based on the CDR3 plus reference TRBV9 and TRBJ1-1, the full variable domain is DSGVTQTPKHLITATGQRVTLRCSPRSGDLSVYWYQQSLDQGLQFLIQYYNGEERAKGNILERFSAQQFPDLHSELNLSSLELGDSALYFCASSVEDGFAVAFFGQGTRLTVV.

This sequence joins TRBV20-1 and TRBJ1-2; D unclear. This CDR3 is 12 amino acids long. V dropped 4 bases and J dropped 5 bases, with 11 bases sitting between them. The V gene's germline CDR1 is DFQATT and CDR2 SNEGSKA (reference sequence). CDR3 bases: TGCAGTGCTAACGGCAGAGTGTATGGCTACACCTTC. It specifies CSANGRVYGYTF.

The rearrangement uses TRBV7-2 and TRBJ2-7; 9 bases line up with TRBD1. There are 16 residues in the CDR3. The J segment lost 3 bases and the V segment lost 2 bases, leaving 8 bases of the junction unmatched. Germline V gene data show CDR1 as SGHTA and CDR2 as FQGNSA. This CDR3 is CASSLRLDRGVYEQYF. Written as DNA, the CDR3 is TGTGCCAGCAGCTTAAGATTAGACAGGGGGGTCTACGAGCAGTACTTC.

This clonotype was seen repeatedly, ten times or more. In DNA, the CDR3 is TGTGCCAGCAGTGTCAGGCGCACAGATACGCAGTATTTT. Its translation is CASSVRRTDTQYF. V and J are TRBV6-1 and TRBJ2-3; unclear D gene. V lost 4 bases to trimming and J lost 1 base, with 6 bases between them. The CDR3 is made up of 13 amino acids. CDR1 MNHNS and CDR2 SASEGT come from the germline V gene.

The rearrangement uses TRBV10-3 and TRBJ2-7; weak D call: TRBD2 (5 bases). The CDR3 is 12 residues long. Trimming took off 8 bases at V and 5 bases at J, with 13 bases between the two ends. In germline, CDR1 is ENHRY, CDR2 SYGVKD. CDR3 in amino acids: CAIGASPHEQYV. The DNA for the CDR3 is TGTGCCATCGGTGCTAGCCCCCACGAGCAGTACGTC.

This clonotype has at least ten counts. The rearrangement joins TRBV7-2 to TRBJ1-6, with TRBD1 identical over 7 bases. J lost 10 bases, V lost 3 bases, and 6 bases had no gene match. CDR3 size: 14 residues. From germline, CDR1 is SGHTA and CDR2 FQGNSA. DNA for the CDR3: TGTGCCAGCAGCTTGGTGACAGGGACATCACCCCTCCACTTT. Its protein is CASSLVTGTSPLHF.

This clonotype is labeled medium-sized. The gene calls are TRBV2 and TRBJ1-2; TRBD1 is a possible D gene (5 bases). CDR3 length: 14 amino acids. The V gene's germline CDR1 is SNHLY and CDR2 FYNNEI. Trimming shortened V by 4 bases and J by 4 bases, and 13 bases separated the two germline ends. The CDR3 coding sequence is TGTGCCAGCAGTGGACGCCGACAGAGCTATGGCTACACCTTC. It encodes CASSGRRQSYGYTF. Full variable domain (outside the CDR3, taken from reference TRBV2 and TRBJ1-2): EPEVTQTPSHQVTQMGQEVILRCVPISNHLYFYWYRQILGQKVEFLVSFYNNEISEKSEIFDDQFSVERPDGSNFTLKIRSTKLEDSAMYFCASSGRRQSYGYTFGSGTRLTVV.

Comment on this clonotype: Since a much larger clone is just one base distant, this may be a read error. The V and J genes are TRBV12-3 or TRBV12-4 and TRBJ2-2; no clear D gene. The CDR3 totals 14 residues. Deletions cut 8 bases from V and 2 bases from J, with 12 bases between. CDR3 sequence (DNA): TGTGCCAGCGGTGTACTTCTAAACACCGGGGAGCTGTTTTTT. Translation gives CASGVLLNTGELFF.

Remarks on this clonotype: A much larger clone lies a single base off, so this may be a read error. V is TRBV2 and J is TRBJ1-5, with D unclear. Germline loops: CDR1 SNHLY, CDR2 FYNNEI. This CDR3 is 15 amino acids long. CDR3 DNA: TGTGCCGGCAGTGAAGGCACGCCCACCGATCAGCCCCAGCATTTT. As protein: CAGSEGTPTDQPQHF.